Below, 29 T cell receptor beta chains from the same sample are listed, as sequenced in a study of patients and donors after allogeneic stem cell transplantation. In TCRdb, the RT-PCR reads were re-called with MiXCR into one record per CDR3 protein. Altogether about a million distinct CDR3 sequences are present, approximately 19% being singletons, with the ten largest covering roughly 6%. Input material: blood, either unsorted or a sorted T cell fraction (not recorded which). The receptors derive from a human donor who was either an allogeneic HSCT recipient or a stem cell or donor lymphocyte infusion donor (not recorded which). It is not recorded whose cells these are; they may come from a transplant donor.

This chain links TRBV11-2 with TRBJ2-5; 7 bases are shared with TRBD1. J was trimmed by 5 bases and V by 7 bases; bases with no gene match: 13. CDR3 length: 15 residues. Germline loops: CDR1 SGHAT, CDR2 FQNNGV. The CDR3 loop reads CASTDRVLLGETQYF. The CDR3 DNA sequence: TGTGCCAGCACCGACAGGGTTTTATTGGGGGAGACCCAGTACTTC.

J is TRBJ2-7 and V is TRBV4-1; 8 positions agree with TRBD2. CDR3 length equals 15 residues. V lost 0 bases to trimming and J lost 3 bases; unmatched junction nucleotides: 4. Germline V gene data show CDR1 as MGHRA and CDR2 as YSYEKL. CDR3 sequence reads: CASSQDLGLGYEQYF. CDR3 nucleotides: TGCGCCAGCAGCCAAGATTTGGGACTAGGCTACGAGCAGTACTTC.

The rearrangement uses TRBV4-1 and TRBJ2-7; 8 bases match TRBD1. CDR3 length: 14 amino acids. Looked up from germline, CDR1 is MGHRA and CDR2 is YSYEKL. Trimming cost V 5 bases and J 4 bases; bases outside gene matches: 7. Written as DNA, the CDR3 is TGCGCCAGCAGCAAGACAGGGGATGGTTACGAGCAGTACTTC. Translated: CASSKTGDGYEQYF.

A few counts support this clonotype. The CDR3 coding sequence is TGTGCCAGCAGCCCAAGGGCTAGCGGGAGTTGGAATGAGCAGTTCTTC. This codes for CASSPRASGSWNEQFF. The rearrangement joins TRBV7-3 to TRBJ2-1; 10 positions agree with TRBD2. Germline V lookup: CDR1 SGHTA, CDR2 FQGTGA. This CDR3 has 16 residues. V shed 5 bases and J 7 bases; nucleotides not matched to a gene: 11.

Ten or more counts support this clonotype. This chain joins TRBV12-3 or TRBV12-4 and TRBJ2-1, with D tentatively TRBD2 (6 bases). The CDR3 sequence is 14 residues long. V was shortened by 1 base and J by 7 bases, with 11 bases between the two germline ends. CDR3 sequence: CASSLDSRGNEQFF. CDR3 bases: TGTGCCAGCAGTTTAGACTCTCGGGGGAATGAGCAGTTCTTC.

The chain has TRBV4-2 and TRBJ2-1; TRBD2 is a possible D gene (7 bases). V was clipped by 3 bases and J by 8 bases, with 20 bases between them. The germline CDR1 and CDR2 sequences are LGHNA and YNFKEQ. CDR3 length equals 16 residues. CDR3 coding DNA: TGTGCCAGCAGCCAGACCACGAAGGGGGGGGGGTATGAGCAGTTCTTC. It encodes CASSQTTKGGGYEQFF.

The chain couples TRBV27 to TRBJ2-5; weak D call: TRBD2 (7 bases). The V end lost 2 bases, the J end lost 4 bases, and 17 bases lay between the germline ends. The germline CDR1 and CDR2 sequences are MNHEY and SMNVEV (reference sequence). This CDR3 contains 16 residues. CDR3 in amino acids: CASSLQGRVAGETQYF. The CDR3 coding sequence is TGTGCCAGCAGTTTACAGGGGAGAGTAGCGGGAGAGACCCAGTACTTC.

The rearrangement joins TRBV4-2 to TRBJ1-2; D may be TRBD1 (5 bases). V lost 6 bases, J lost 8 bases, and 13 bases lay in between. Per germline, CDR1 LGHNA and CDR2 YNFKEQ. The CDR3 is made up of 12 amino acids. CDR3 region: CASRAWGEGYTF. The CDR3 DNA reads as TGTGCCAGCAGAGCGTGGGGCGAGGGCTACACCTTC.

This sequence joins TRBV6-1 and TRBJ1-1, with 8 bases aligning to TRBD1. V dropped 1 base and J dropped 5; count of bases not matched to a gene: 6. The CDR3 sequence is 15 residues long. The germline V gene has CDR1 MNHNS and CDR2 SASEGT. CDR3 bases: TGTGCCAGCAGTGAAGAGCGGACAGGGAATACTGAAGCTTTCTTT. It codes for CASSEERTGNTEAFF.

This clonotype showed up just a few times. V is TRBV20-1 and J is TRBJ2-1; D gene uncertain. CDR3 length: 15 residues. The V end was cut by 0 bases, the J end by 8 bases, with 17 bases between. CDR1 is DFQATT, CDR2 SNEGSKA, per germline (reference sequence). The DNA for the CDR3 is TGCAGTGCTAGAGATCCCCTCCATGCTAGAGATGAGCAGTTCTTC. Translating it yields CSARDPLHARDEQFF.

The genes are TRBV5-1 and TRBJ2-3; D ambiguous. The CDR3 covers 15 residues. V dropped 4 bases and J dropped 5 bases, with 17 bases sitting between them. CDR1 and CDR2 from the germline V gene are SGHRS and YFSETQ. CDR3 sequence: CASSLVGTSGDTQYF. In DNA form, the CDR3 reads TGCGCCAGCAGCCTAGTTGGAACGAGTGGAGATACGCAGTATTTT.

In this sample, this clonotype turned up a few times. The chain uses TRBV20-1 and TRBJ2-5; 7 bases agree with TRBD2. After removal of 2 bases from V and 5 bases from J, the junction contained 8 bases not matched to a gene. Germline lookup yields CDR1 DFQATT and CDR2 SNEGSKA (reference sequence). This CDR3 has 14 amino acids. The CDR3 is CSARSGEGRETQYF. CDR3 bases: TGCAGTGCTAGATCGGGGGAGGGCCGTGAGACCCAGTACTTC.

The chain is built from TRBV6-1 and TRBJ1-4; TRBD1 might be the D (6 bases). The CDR3 is 15 residues long. Trimming cost V 2 bases and J 5 bases, with 12 bases left between them. Germline CDR1 is MNHNS and CDR2 is SASEGT. The CDR3 nucleotides are TGTGCCAGCAGTGAATCAACAGGGCGGAATGAAAAACTGTTTTTT. As protein: CASSESTGRNEKLFF.

This chain joins TRBV7-9 and TRBJ2-3, with 8 bases aligning to TRBD1. The CDR3 spans 13 residues. V was clipped by 6 bases and J by 3 bases; unmatched bases: 2. From germline, CDR1 is SEHNR and CDR2 FQNEAQ (reference sequence). The CDR3 sequence is CASRTGETDTQYF. As DNA, the CDR3 is TGTGCCAGCAGGACAGGGGAAACAGATACGCAGTATTTT.

The chain is built from TRBV29-1 and TRBJ2-7; TRBD1 is a possible D gene (5 bases). Germline V gives CDR1 SQVTM, CDR2 ANQGSEA. The CDR3 contains 14 residues. V lost 5 bases, J lost 0 bases, and 14 bases lay in between. As DNA, the CDR3 is TGCAGCGTTTTTAGGACACAGAGCTCCTACGAGCAGTACTTC. Residues: CSVFRTQSSYEQYF.

This clonotype was picked up a small number of times. This rearrangement joins TRBV3-1 to TRBJ1-5; no clear D gene. V was pared by 2 bases and J by 4 bases, with 6 bases between. Germline assignment: CDR1 LGHDT and CDR2 YNNKEL (reference sequence). The CDR3 runs 13 residues. The CDR3 nucleotides read TGTGCCAGCAGCCAACGTGAAAATCAGCCCCAGCATTTT. Translating gives CASSQRENQPQHF.

This clonotype was seen at least ten times. This sequence joins TRBV12-3 or TRBV12-4 and TRBJ1-5, with D unclear. V shed 3 bases and J shed 9 bases, with 9 bases lying between them. The CDR3 is 12 residues long. The CDR3 sequence is CASSLARPPQHF. The DNA for the CDR3 is TGTGCCAGCAGTTTGGCCAGACCGCCCCAGCATTTT.

The CDR3 loop reads CASSLSTPPGHPLNTEAFF. The CDR3 region has the DNA TGTGCCAGCAGTTTATCAACGCCCCCGGGACACCCATTGAACACTGAAGCTTTCTTT. The chain recombines TRBV27 with TRBJ1-1; D is possibly TRBD1 (6 bases). Germline CDR1 reads MNHEY; CDR2 reads SMNVEV (reference sequence). CDR3 length equals 19 residues. Trimming removed 0 bases at V and 0 bases at J, with 20 bases between.

This clonotype was counted a few times. The V and J genes are TRBV20-1 and TRBJ2-1, with D uncertain. Between the trimmed V and J ends, which lost 0 bases and 0 bases, there was a span of 12 bases. CDR1 and CDR2 from the germline V gene are DFQATT and SNEGSKA (reference sequence). The CDR3 has 16 residues. The CDR3 DNA reads TGCAGTGCTAGAGATCTCGGGCCCAACTCCTACAATGAGCAGTTCTTC. Translated: CSARDLGPNSYNEQFF.

The genes are TRBV14 and TRBJ1-4; D remains unclear. CDR1 SGHDN and CDR2 FVKESK come from the germline V gene. Trimming left V 3 bases short and J 7 bases short, with 15 bases between. The CDR3 is 15 residues long. CDR3 sequence: CASSHRGVGGEKLFF. CDR3 in DNA: TGTGCCAGCAGCCATCGTGGGGTAGGAGGTGAAAAACTGTTTTTT.

The rearrangement joins TRBV5-4 to TRBJ2-7; D is undetermined. The germline CDR1 and CDR2 sequences are SGHNT and YYREEE (reference sequence). The CDR3 runs to 16 residues. V lost 0 bases and J lost 0, with 13 bases in between. CDR3 sequence (DNA): TGTGCCAGCAGCTTGGGGCACCTTCTCCCCTCCTACGAGCAGTACTTC. This gives the protein CASSLGHLLPSYEQYF.

The rearrangement joins TRBV7-9 to TRBJ2-7, with a weak D call TRBD1 (6 bases). V lost 2 bases to trimming and J lost 2 bases, with 10 bases between them. CDR3 length: 14 amino acids. Germline assignment: CDR1 SEHNR and CDR2 FQNEAQ (reference sequence). The CDR3 nucleotides are TGTGCCAGCAGCTTATCCCCAGGGGCCTACGAGCAGTACTTC. Its translation is CASSLSPGAYEQYF.

This clonotype showed up just a few times. The CDR3 nucleotides read TGTGCCTCAACTGGGGACATGGGTGAAAAACTGTTTTTT. This codes for CASTGDMGEKLFF. The chain carries TRBV30 and TRBJ1-4; a weak D match, TRBD1 (6 bases). The CDR3 is 13 residues long. V was shortened by 7 bases and J by 7 bases, with 16 bases between the two germline ends. CDR1 and CDR2 (germline): GTSNPN, SVGIG (reference sequence).

This clonotype was counted between two and nine times. The CDR3 sequence is CASSQGGVTGELFF. The CDR3 nucleotides are TGTGCCAGCAGCCAAGGCGGGGTCACCGGGGAGCTGTTTTTT. The rearrangement uses TRBV4-2 and TRBJ2-2; tentatively, D is TRBD2 (6 bases). The CDR3 spans 14 residues. Per germline, CDR1 LGHNA and CDR2 YNFKEQ. V was cut by 1 base and J by 4 bases, with 7 bases left in between.

The chain is built from TRBV5-1 and TRBJ1-5, with D perhaps TRBD1 (6 bases). The CDR3 sequence is 14 residues long. Deletions cut 0 bases from V and 9 bases from J, with 13 bases between. In germline, CDR1 is SGHRS, CDR2 YFSETQ. The CDR3 nucleotides are TGCGCCAGCAGCTTGGGACAGGCGGGGCTGCCCCAGCATTTT. Protein sequence: CASSLGQAGLPQHF.

The chain uses TRBV7-9 and TRBJ2-1; D call uncertain. The CDR3 runs to 14 residues. Germline lookup yields CDR1 SEHNR and CDR2 FQNEAQ (reference sequence). Trimming left V 5 bases short and J 5 bases short, with 13 bases between. Here the CDR3 DNA reads TGTGCCAGCAGCCCCCGACCGATAAACAATGAGCAGTTCTTC. Translated, it gives CASSPRPINNEQFF.

In this sample, this clonotype turned up a few times. The genes are TRBV20-1 and TRBJ2-1; TRBD1 aligns across 7 bases. CDR1 is DFQATT, CDR2 SNEGSKA, per germline (reference sequence). This CDR3 is 13 amino acids long. Unmatched junction bases numbered 6, after V lost 6 bases and J lost 4 bases. CDR3 DNA sequence: TGCAGTGCCCAACAGGGGTTGTACAATGAGCAGTTCTTC. This gives the protein CSAQQGLYNEQFF.

The chain has TRBV27 and TRBJ2-3; 9 bases line up with TRBD1. V shed 3 bases and J 6 bases; nucleotides not matched to a gene: 7. The CDR3 runs 15 residues. Germline CDR1 and CDR2: MNHEY and SMNVEV (reference sequence). CDR3: CASSLIWDRADTQYF. The DNA of the CDR3 is TGTGCCAGCAGTTTGATTTGGGACAGGGCCGATACGCAGTATTTT.

This clonotype was seen more than once but under ten times. The V call is TRBV11-1, the J call TRBJ1-3; possible D gene TRBD1, 5 bases. This CDR3 spans 16 amino acids. V lost 5 bases and J 2 bases, leaving 16 bases between the germline ends. The germline gives CDR1 SGHAT, CDR2 FQDESV (reference sequence). In DNA form, the CDR3 reads TGTGCCAGCAGCCAAACCAAGGGGATGACTGGAAACACCATATATTTT. Its protein is CASSQTKGMTGNTIYF.